The 30 T cell receptor beta chains in this list originate from one sample, sequenced in a study of blood T cell repertoires in COVID-19. This table comes from immunoSEQ multiplex PCR, and its TCRdb copy is limited to in-frame clones, with some not included. The repertoire has roughly 63,000 clones, roughly 85% of them found once; the top ten carry about 32%. Sequencing was performed on peripheral blood. The receptors come from a human donor in a cohort sampled during active COVID-19.

This clone was seen just once. The rearrangement links TRBV11-2 to TRBJ1-6; 10 bases map to TRBD1. Trimming took 5 bases from V and 4 from J; bases not matched to a gene: 5. The CDR3 covers 16 residues. The germline gives CDR1 SGHAT, CDR2 FQNNGV. The CDR3 sequence: CASSRGQGGYNSPLHF. CDR3 sequence (DNA): TGTGCCAGCAGCCGTGGACAGGGGGGTTATAATTCACCCCTCCACTTT.

V usage is TRBV19 and J usage is TRBJ2-2, with TRBD1 as a possible D gene (7 bases). Germline V CDR1 and CDR2: LNHDA, SQIVND (reference sequence). Deletions cut 7 bases from V and 4 bases from J, with 16 bases between. This CDR3 has 15 residues. CDR3 sequence reads: CASTIGGGPTGELFF. DNA of the CDR3: TGTGCCAGTACCATAGGAGGGGGCCCCACCGGGGAGCTGTTTTTT. Filled out from reference TRBV19 and TRBJ2-2, the complete variable domain reads DGGITQSPKYLFRKEGQNVTLSCEQNLNHDAMYWYRQDPGQGLRLIYYSQIVNDFQKGDIAEGYSVSREKKESFPLTVTSAQKNPTAFYLCASTIGGGPTGELFFGEGSRLTVL.

The chain is built from TRBV19 and TRBJ2-1; 9 bases are a match to TRBD1. Germline V gene lookup returns CDR1 LNHDA and CDR2 SQIVND (reference sequence). The trim removed 1 base at V and 7 bases at J, leaving 11 bases unmatched. This CDR3 is 17 amino acids long. The CDR3 sequence is CASSIALGTGSNNEQFF. DNA for the CDR3: TGTGCCAGTAGTATAGCCCTAGGGACAGGGTCGAATAATGAGCAGTTCTTC.

The V call is TRBV7-2, the J call TRBJ2-1, with 11 bases matching TRBD2. Germline-derived CDR1 and CDR2 are SGHTA and FQGNSA. There are 16 residues in the CDR3. J was trimmed by 6 bases and V by 5 bases; bases with no gene match: 9. The CDR3 region has the DNA TGTGCCAGCAGCCTCACACGGGGGACTAGCGGCAATGAGCAGTTCTTC. Translated: CASSLTRGTSGNEQFF.

This clone occurred once. This sample includes further DNA sequences coding for the same CDR3. The chain is built from TRBV28 and TRBJ2-5; 8 bases align to TRBD1. CDR1 is MDHEN and CDR2 is SYDVKM in the germline V gene. There are 14 residues in the CDR3. Unmatched junction bases numbered 4, after V lost 4 bases and J lost 3 bases. The CDR3, as DNA: TGTGCCAGCAGTTCAGGGGGCGGAAAAGAGACCCAGTACTTC. This sequence encodes CASSSGGGKETQYF.

The rearrangement uses TRBV15 and TRBJ2-7; D might be TRBD1 (5 bases). The CDR3 is made up of 14 amino acids. Trimming shortened V by 2 bases and J by 7 bases, and 15 bases separated the two germline ends. The V gene's germline CDR1 is LNHNV and CDR2 YYDKDF (reference sequence). This CDR3 reads CATSRNRQIREQYF. CDR3 sequence (DNA): TGTGCCACCAGCAGAAACCGACAGATCAGGGAGCAGTACTTC. Full variable domain (outside the CDR3, taken from reference TRBV15 and TRBJ2-7): DAMVIQNPRYQVTQFGKPVTLSCSQTLNHNVMYWYQQKSSQAPKLLFHYYDKDFNNEADTPDNFQSRRPNTSFCFLDIRSPGLGDTAMYLCATSRNRQIREQYFGPGTRLTVT.

The chain uses TRBV6-5 and TRBJ1-2; D is uncertain. The V gene lost 5 bases and the J gene lost 3 bases, with 4 bases spanning the gap. The CDR3 contains 11 residues. Germline CDR1 is MNHEY and CDR2 is SVGAGI. CDR3 DNA: TGTGCCAGCAGTCCCGACTATGGCTACACCTTC. This sequence encodes CASSPDYGYTF.

V usage is TRBV19 and J usage is TRBJ2-1, with 8 bases that match TRBD1. Germline V gene sequence: CDR1 LNHDA, CDR2 SQIVND (reference sequence). Trimming removed 8 bases from V and 8 bases from J; junction bases left unmatched: 11. The CDR3 is 14 amino acids. The DNA for the CDR3 is TGTGCCAGTTCTCAGGGGGCTAGCAGGTATGAGCAGTTCTTC. This translates into CASSQGASRYEQFF.

The chain carries TRBV11-2 and TRBJ2-5; TRBD2 matches at 10 bases. CDR1 and CDR2 from the germline V gene are SGHAT and FQNNGV. The J segment lost 5 bases and the V segment lost 5 bases, leaving 5 bases of the junction unmatched. The CDR3 runs to 14 residues. CDR3 in DNA: TGTGCCAGCAGCCCAGCGGGAGGGCGGGAGACCCAGTACTTC. Translating gives CASSPAGGRETQYF.

This chain uses TRBV7-2 with TRBJ2-5; TRBD2 matches at 7 bases. The ends lost 5 bases at V and 5 bases at J; junction bases unmatched: 2. Germline V CDR1 and CDR2: SGHTA, FQGNSA. The CDR3 loop spans 12 amino acids. The CDR3 spells CASSELAETQYF. DNA for the CDR3: TGTGCCAGCAGCGAACTAGCGGAGACCCAGTACTTC.

The rearrangement links TRBV19 to TRBJ2-7, with D maybe TRBD1 (6 bases). With 7 bases removed from V and 1 base from J, the gap between germline ends came to 11 bases. The germline V gene has CDR1 LNHDA and CDR2 SQIVND (reference sequence). The CDR3 spans 13 residues. The CDR3 loop is CASKAGESYEQYF. The CDR3 DNA reads as TGTGCCAGTAAGGCAGGGGAATCCTACGAGCAGTACTTC.

The CDR3, as DNA: TGTGCCTGGAGTGGAGCTTTCTACGAGCAGTACTTC. Its protein is CAWSGAFYEQYF. This chain uses TRBV30 with TRBJ2-7, with D unclear. Germline CDR1 GTSNPN, CDR2 SVGIG (reference sequence). The CDR3 is 12 amino acids. The ends were cut back, 1 base at V and 3 bases at J, with 7 bases in the middle.

The chain combines TRBV5-1 with TRBJ2-5, with TRBD1 matching 10 bases. The V segment lost 4 bases and the J segment 2 bases; nucleotides outside the gene matches: 5. The CDR3 sequence is 15 residues long. From germline, CDR1 is SGHRS and CDR2 YFSETQ. As DNA, the CDR3 is TGCGCCAGCAGCCGTCGGACAGGGGGACAAGAGACCCAGTACTTC. This encodes CASSRRTGGQETQYF.

The gene calls are TRBV6-4 and TRBJ1-2; maybe TRBD1 (5 bases). This CDR3 is built from 13 residues. V lost 2 bases to trimming and J lost 7 bases, with 11 bases between them. The germline CDR1 and CDR2 sequences are MRHNA and SNTAGT. DNA for the CDR3: TGTGCCAGCAGTGACGTGCAGGGACTTGGCTACACCTTC. This codes for CASSDVQGLGYTF.

V is TRBV29-1 and J is TRBJ2-3; 15 nucleotides agree with TRBD2. V lost 3 bases and J lost 1; bases outside the gene matches: 2. Germline V gene data show CDR1 as SQVTM and CDR2 as ANQGSEA. The CDR3 is 16 residues long. The CDR3 nucleotides read TGCAGCGTTGAGGGACTAGCGGGAGGCCGCACAGATACGCAGTATTTT. This codes for CSVEGLAGGRTDTQYF.

CDR3: CASSTGQSGSNQPQHF. CDR3 DNA: TGTGCCAGTAGTACGGGACAGTCTGGGAGCAATCAGCCCCAGCATTTT. This rearrangement joins TRBV19 to TRBJ1-5; 7 nucleotides line up with TRBD1. The germline gives CDR1 LNHDA, CDR2 SQIVND (reference sequence). V dropped 4 bases and J dropped 1; count of bases not matched to a gene: 7. This CDR3 has 16 amino acids.

The chain links TRBV7-9 to TRBJ2-4, with 9 bases that match TRBD2. Germline loops: CDR1 SEHNR, CDR2 FQNEAQ (reference sequence). This CDR3 spans 15 amino acids. Trimming took 1 base from V and 11 from J; bases not matched to a gene: 9. In DNA form, the CDR3 reads TGTGCCAGCAGCTTAGTGTCTAGCGGGACTAATTTTCAGTACTTC. Translated: CASSLVSSGTNFQYF. The full variable domain, its missing parts supplied by reference TRBV7-9 and TRBJ2-4, is DTGVSQNPRHKITKRGQNVTFRCDPISEHNRLYWYRQTLGQGPEFLTYFQNEAQLEKSRLLSDRFSAERPKGSFSTLEIQRTEQGDSAMYLCASSLVSSGTNFQYFGAGTRLSVL.

J is TRBJ2-7 and V is TRBV29-1, with a possible D match to TRBD1 (6 bases). Germline V gene sequence: CDR1 SQVTM, CDR2 ANQGSEA. The CDR3 contains 12 residues. Trimming took 5 bases from V and 5 from J, leaving 13 bases between them. The CDR3, as DNA: TGCAGCGTTCAACAGGGTTCAGACGAGCAGTACTTC. It codes for CSVQQGSDEQYF.

Only one count was recorded for this clone. The rearrangement joins TRBV7-9 to TRBJ1-4; D perhaps matches TRBD1 (6 bases). V was clipped by 4 bases and J by 7 bases, with 16 bases between them. Per germline, CDR1 SEHNR and CDR2 FQNEAQ (reference sequence). This CDR3 spans 15 amino acids. The CDR3: CASSSSQGPGEKLFF. The CDR3 coding sequence is TGTGCCAGCAGCTCCTCACAGGGTCCTGGTGAAAAACTGTTTTTT.

The chain is built from TRBV29-1 and TRBJ2-7; 8 bases agree with TRBD2. The V gene's germline CDR1 is SQVTM and CDR2 ANQGSEA. Trimming took 5 bases from V and 6 from J; bases not matched to a gene: 9. This CDR3 comprises 13 residues. The CDR3 bases are TGCAGCGTTCGGAGCGGGAGAGAAGGCGAGCAGTACTTC. Protein: CSVRSGREGEQYF.

The chain is built from TRBV19 and TRBJ1-1; no clear D. Looked up from germline, CDR1 is LNHDA and CDR2 is SQIVND (reference sequence). This CDR3 region has 12 residues. The V end was cut by 5 bases, the J end by 10 bases, with 14 bases between. The CDR3 region is CASSLGIRGAFF. The DNA for the CDR3 is TGTGCCAGTAGTCTAGGGATTCGGGGAGCTTTCTTT.

V gene TRBV4-1 combines with J gene TRBJ2-1; 7 bases fit TRBD2. CDR1 is MGHRA and CDR2 is YSYEKL in the germline V gene. The CDR3 is made up of 15 amino acids. Losses at the gene ends were 1 base for V and 9 bases for J; bases not matched to a gene: 9. Written as DNA, the CDR3 is TGCGCCAGCAGCCAAGCATACGCGGGAGTGGGTGAGCAGTTCTTC. It encodes CASSQAYAGVGEQFF.

This clone was seen at least ten times. The rearrangement uses TRBV4-1 and TRBJ2-1, with TRBD2 matching 11 bases. V shed 1 base, J shed 8 bases, and the junction held 7 bases outside the gene matches. This CDR3 is 16 amino acids long. Per germline, CDR1 MGHRA and CDR2 YSYEKL. The CDR3 protein is CASSQAPGTSGDEQFF. DNA for the CDR3: TGCGCCAGCAGCCAAGCACCCGGGACTAGCGGAGATGAGCAGTTCTTC.

The chain employs TRBV29-1 and TRBJ1-4; tentatively, D is TRBD1 (6 bases). Germline V CDR1 and CDR2: SQVTM, ANQGSEA. This CDR3 has 15 residues. Deletions cut 7 bases from V and 3 bases from J, with 18 bases between. This chain's CDR3 is CSAQSTDRPNEKLFF. The CDR3 region has the DNA TGCAGCGCCCAAAGTACGGACAGACCTAATGAAAAACTGTTTTTT.

V gene TRBV4-1 combines with J gene TRBJ2-7; 8 nucleotides line up with TRBD1. Per germline, CDR1 MGHRA and CDR2 YSYEKL. The CDR3 contains 18 residues. The V gene end was trimmed by 0 bases and the J gene end by 3 bases; junction bases not matched to a gene: 13. The CDR3 DNA is TGCGCCAGCAGCCAAGAAAGTATCGTAGCAGGGGGCCTCTACGAGCAGTACTTC. Protein: CASSQESIVAGGLYEQYF.

This clone was seen only once. The J gene is TRBJ1-4, the V gene TRBV3-1 (or the pseudogene TRBV3-2), with D hard to call. CDR3 length: 15 amino acids. Germline CDR1 LGHDT, CDR2 YNNKEL (reference sequence). With 0 bases removed from V and 3 bases from J, the gap between germline ends came to 8 bases. The chain's CDR3 is CASSQERLSNEKLFF. CDR3 bases: TGTGCCAGCAGCCAAGAGAGGCTTTCTAATGAAAAACTGTTTTTT.

The V and J genes are TRBV28 and TRBJ2-7; 9 bases map to TRBD2. The length of the CDR3 is 17 residues. J gave up 3 bases and V 4 bases, and 13 bases lay outside the gene matches. Germline CDR1 MDHEN, CDR2 SYDVKM. CDR3 nucleotides: TGTGCCAGCAGTTCCCCCCCGAGGGGCGGGAGGGGCTACGAGCAGTACTTC. Translated: CASSSPPRGGRGYEQYF.

This chain links TRBV19 with TRBJ1-3; 10 nucleotides match TRBD1. The trim removed 10 bases at V and 2 bases at J, leaving 5 bases unmatched. The CDR3 has 14 residues. The germline CDR1 and CDR2 sequences are LNHDA and SQIVND (reference sequence). The chain's CDR3 is CATGTGDAGNTIYF. The CDR3 DNA is TGTGCCACCGGGACAGGGGATGCTGGAAACACCATATATTTT.

This rearrangement joins TRBV30 to TRBJ2-7, with 8 bases that match TRBD2. The V gene's germline CDR1 is GTSNPN and CDR2 SVGIG (reference sequence). This CDR3 has 16 amino acids. Trimming at V came to 4 bases and at J to 5 bases, leaving 16 bases not matched to a gene. CDR3 sequence reads: CAWNSGLAALVDEQYF. CDR3 DNA: TGTGCCTGGAACTCCGGACTAGCTGCCCTCGTCGACGAGCAGTACTTC.

The chain combines TRBV11-2 with TRBJ2-5; TRBD2 aligns across 9 bases. V lost 1 base to trimming and J lost 3 bases; unmatched junction nucleotides: 6. From germline, CDR1 is SGHAT and CDR2 FQNNGV. CDR3 length: 16 residues. The CDR3 DNA reads as TGTGCCAGCAGCTTAGGGTGGACTAGCGAAAAAGAGACCCAGTACTTC. Translation gives CASSLGWTSEKETQYF.